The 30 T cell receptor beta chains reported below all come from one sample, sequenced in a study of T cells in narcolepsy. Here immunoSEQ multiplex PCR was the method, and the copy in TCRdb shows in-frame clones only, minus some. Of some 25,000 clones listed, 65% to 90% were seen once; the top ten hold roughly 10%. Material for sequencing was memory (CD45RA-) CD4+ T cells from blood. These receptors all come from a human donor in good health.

The CDR3 region is CASRMGQSEGANVLTF. CDR3 coding DNA: TGTGCCAGTAGGATGGGACAGTCGGAAGGGGCCAACGTCCTGACTTTC. J is TRBJ2-6 and V is TRBV19; the match to TRBD1 covers 7 bases. From germline, CDR1 is LNHDA and CDR2 SQIVND (reference sequence). With V trimmed by 6 bases and J by 4 bases, 9 bases remained unmatched. This CDR3 has 16 residues.

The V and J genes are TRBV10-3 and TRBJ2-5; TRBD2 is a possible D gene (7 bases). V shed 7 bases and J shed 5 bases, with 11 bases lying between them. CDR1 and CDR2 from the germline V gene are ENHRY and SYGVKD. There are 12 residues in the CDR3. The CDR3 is CAIKQGGETQYF. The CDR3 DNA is TGTGCCATCAAACAGGGAGGGGAGACCCAGTACTTC.

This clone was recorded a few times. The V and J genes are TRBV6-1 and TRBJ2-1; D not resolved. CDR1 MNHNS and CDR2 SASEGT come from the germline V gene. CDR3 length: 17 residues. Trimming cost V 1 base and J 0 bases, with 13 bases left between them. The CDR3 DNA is TGTGCCAGCAGTGAAGAAGTCACAACCAGCTCCTACAATGAGCAGTTCTTC. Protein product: CASSEEVTTSSYNEQFF.

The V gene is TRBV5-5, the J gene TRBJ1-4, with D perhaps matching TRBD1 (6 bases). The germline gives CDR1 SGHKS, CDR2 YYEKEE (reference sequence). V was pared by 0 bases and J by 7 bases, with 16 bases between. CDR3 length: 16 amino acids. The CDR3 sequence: CASSLVRQAGGEKLFF. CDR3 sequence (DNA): TGTGCCAGCAGCTTGGTACGACAGGCCGGAGGTGAAAAACTGTTTTTT.

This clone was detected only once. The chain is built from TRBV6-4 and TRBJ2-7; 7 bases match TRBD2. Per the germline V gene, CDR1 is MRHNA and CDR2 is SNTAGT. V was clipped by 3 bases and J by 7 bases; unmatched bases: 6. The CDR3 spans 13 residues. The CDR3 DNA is TGTGCCAGCAGTGAAGGGAGGGGTAGGGAGCAGTACTTC. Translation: CASSEGRGREQYF.

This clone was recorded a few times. The CDR3 protein is CASHLARLGGNTIYF. The CDR3 DNA reads as TGTGCCAGCCACCTGGCCCGGTTAGGGGGAAACACCATATATTTT. The genes are TRBV2 and TRBJ1-3; no clear D. CDR3 size: 15 residues. Germline lookup yields CDR1 SNHLY and CDR2 FYNNEI. The V gene lost 8 bases and the J gene lost 4 bases, with 18 bases spanning the gap. The full variable domain, rest sourced from reference TRBV2 and TRBJ1-3, is EPEVTQTPSHQVTQMGQEVILRCVPISNHLYFYWYRQILGQKVEFLVSFYNNEISEKSEIFDDQFSVERPDGSNFTLKIRSTKLEDSAMYFCASHLARLGGNTIYFGEGSWLTVV.

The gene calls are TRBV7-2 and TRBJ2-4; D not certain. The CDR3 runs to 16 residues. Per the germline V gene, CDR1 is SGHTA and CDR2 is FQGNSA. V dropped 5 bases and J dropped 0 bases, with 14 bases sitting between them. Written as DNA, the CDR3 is TGTGCCAGCAGCCCCCCGGTGTTACTAGCCAAAAACATTCAGTACTTC. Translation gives CASSPPVLLAKNIQYF.

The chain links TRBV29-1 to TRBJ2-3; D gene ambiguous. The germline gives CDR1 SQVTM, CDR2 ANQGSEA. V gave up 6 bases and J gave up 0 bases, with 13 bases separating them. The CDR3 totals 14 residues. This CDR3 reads CSVNPKQSTDTQYF. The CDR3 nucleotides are TGCAGCGTCAACCCTAAACAAAGCACAGATACGCAGTATTTT.

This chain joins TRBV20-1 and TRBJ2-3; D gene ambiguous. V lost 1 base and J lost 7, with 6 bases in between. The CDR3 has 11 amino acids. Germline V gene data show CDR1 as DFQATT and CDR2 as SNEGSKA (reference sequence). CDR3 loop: CSARGVNTQYF. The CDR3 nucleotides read TGCAGTGCTAGAGGAGTTAATACGCAGTATTTT.

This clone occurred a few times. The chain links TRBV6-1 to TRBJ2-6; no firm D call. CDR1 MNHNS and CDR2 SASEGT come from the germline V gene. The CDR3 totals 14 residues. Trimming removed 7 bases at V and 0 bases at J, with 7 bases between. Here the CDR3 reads CASNPVSGANVLTF. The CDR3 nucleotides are TGTGCCAGCAATCCGGTCTCTGGGGCCAACGTCCTGACTTTC.

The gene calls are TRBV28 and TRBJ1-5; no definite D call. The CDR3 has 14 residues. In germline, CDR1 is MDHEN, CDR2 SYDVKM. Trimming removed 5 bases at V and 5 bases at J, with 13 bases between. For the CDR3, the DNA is TGTGCCAGCAGTCCCCAACCGGGGTATCAGCCCCAGCATTTT. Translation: CASSPQPGYQPQHF.

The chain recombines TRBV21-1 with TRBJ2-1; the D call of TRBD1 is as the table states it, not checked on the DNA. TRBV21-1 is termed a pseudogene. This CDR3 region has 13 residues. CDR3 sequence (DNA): TGTGCCAGCAGCAAAGTTAGGGGGACCCATATCTTCTTC. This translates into CASSKVRGTHIFF.

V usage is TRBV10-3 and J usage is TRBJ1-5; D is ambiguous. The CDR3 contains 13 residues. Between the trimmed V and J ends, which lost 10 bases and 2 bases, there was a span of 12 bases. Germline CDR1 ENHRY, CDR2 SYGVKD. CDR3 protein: CANQQSGNQPQHF. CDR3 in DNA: TGTGCCAATCAGCAGTCTGGCAATCAGCCCCAGCATTTT.

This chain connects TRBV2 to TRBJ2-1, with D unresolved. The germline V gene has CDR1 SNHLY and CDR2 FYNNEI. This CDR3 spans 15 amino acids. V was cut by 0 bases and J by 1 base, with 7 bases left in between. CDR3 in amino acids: CASSEAGWSYNEQFF. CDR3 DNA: TGTGCCAGCAGTGAAGCCGGGTGGTCCTACAATGAGCAGTTCTTC.

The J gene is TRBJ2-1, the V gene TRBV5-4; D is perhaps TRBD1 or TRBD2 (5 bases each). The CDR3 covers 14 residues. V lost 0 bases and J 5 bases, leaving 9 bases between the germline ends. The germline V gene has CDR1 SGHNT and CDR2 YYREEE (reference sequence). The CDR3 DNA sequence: TGTGCCAGCAGCTTGGCGACGGGACACAATGAGCAGTTCTTC. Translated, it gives CASSLATGHNEQFF. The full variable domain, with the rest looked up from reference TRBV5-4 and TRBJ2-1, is ETGVTQSPTHLIKTRGQQVTLRCSSQSGHNTVSWYQQALGQGPQFIFQYYREEENGRGNFPPRFSGLQFPNYSSELNVNALELDDSALYLCASSLATGHNEQFFGPGTRLTVL.

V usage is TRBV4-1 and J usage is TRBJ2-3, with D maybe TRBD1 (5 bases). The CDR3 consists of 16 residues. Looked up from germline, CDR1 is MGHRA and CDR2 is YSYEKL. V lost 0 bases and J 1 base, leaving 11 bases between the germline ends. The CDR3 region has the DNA TGCGCCAGCAGCCAAGATCTGACAGTCCGCACAGATACGCAGTATTTT. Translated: CASSQDLTVRTDTQYF.

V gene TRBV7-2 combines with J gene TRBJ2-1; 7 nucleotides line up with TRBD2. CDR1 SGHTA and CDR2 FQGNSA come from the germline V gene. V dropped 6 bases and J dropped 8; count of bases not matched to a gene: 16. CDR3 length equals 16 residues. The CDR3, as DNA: TGTGCCAGCAGTCTATCCCTAGCGGCCTCTAAGGATGAGCAGTTCTTC. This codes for CASSLSLAASKDEQFF.

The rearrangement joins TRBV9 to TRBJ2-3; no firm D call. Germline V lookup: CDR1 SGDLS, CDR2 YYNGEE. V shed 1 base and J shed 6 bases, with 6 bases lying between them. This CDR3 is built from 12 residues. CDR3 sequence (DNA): TGTGCCAGCAGCGTACCTGGGGATACGCAGTATTTT. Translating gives CASSVPGDTQYF.

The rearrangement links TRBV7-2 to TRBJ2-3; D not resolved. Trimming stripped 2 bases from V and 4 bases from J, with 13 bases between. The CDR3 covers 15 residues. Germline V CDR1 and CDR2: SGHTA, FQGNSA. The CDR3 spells CASSLIPTAPDTQYF. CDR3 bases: TGTGCCAGCAGCTTAATTCCCACAGCCCCAGATACGCAGTATTTT.

The CDR3: CASSGTSGLTGELFF. The CDR3 bases are TGCGCCAGCTCCGGGACTAGCGGGCTTACCGGGGAGCTGTTTTTT. The rearrangement joins TRBV5-1 to TRBJ2-2, with 12 bases fitting TRBD2. Per the germline V gene, CDR1 is SGHRS and CDR2 is YFSETQ. The CDR3 covers 15 residues. Trimming removed 7 bases from V and 5 bases from J; junction bases left unmatched: 6. Together with reference TRBV5-1 and TRBJ2-2, the CDR3 gives the full variable domain: KAGVTQTPRYLIKTRGQQVTLSCSPISGHRSVSWYQQTPGQGLQFLFEYFSETQRNKGNFPGRFSGRQFSNSRSEMNVSTLELGDSALYLCASSGTSGLTGELFFGEGSRLTVL.

The chain's CDR3 is CASSSRGVGEQFF. CDR3 DNA: TGTGCCAGCAGCTCAAGAGGGGTAGGGGAGCAGTTCTTC. This chain uses TRBV7-2 with TRBJ2-1, with D possibly called TRBD1 or TRBD2 (5 bases each). There are 13 residues in the CDR3. Germline-derived CDR1 and CDR2 are SGHTA and FQGNSA. The V and J ends lost 4 bases and 10 bases respectively, with 14 bases between them.

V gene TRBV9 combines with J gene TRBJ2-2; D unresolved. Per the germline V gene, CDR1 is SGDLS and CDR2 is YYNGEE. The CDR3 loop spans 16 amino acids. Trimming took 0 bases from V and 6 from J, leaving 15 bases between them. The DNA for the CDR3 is TGTGCCAGCAGCGTAGAGGCCGGGCTCCCCCCCGGGGAGCTGTTTTTT. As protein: CASSVEAGLPPGELFF.

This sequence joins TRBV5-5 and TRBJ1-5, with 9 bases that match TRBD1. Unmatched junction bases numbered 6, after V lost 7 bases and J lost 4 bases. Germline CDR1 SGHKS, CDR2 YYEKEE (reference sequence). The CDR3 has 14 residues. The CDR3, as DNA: TGTGCCAGCTCCGGACAGGGGCAGAATCAGCCCCAGCATTTT. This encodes CASSGQGQNQPQHF.

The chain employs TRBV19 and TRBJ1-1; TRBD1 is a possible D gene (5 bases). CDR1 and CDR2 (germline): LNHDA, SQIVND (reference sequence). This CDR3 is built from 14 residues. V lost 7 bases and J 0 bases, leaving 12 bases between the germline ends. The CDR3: CASNRRGVNTEAFF. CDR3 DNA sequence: TGTGCCAGTAATAGGCGAGGGGTGAACACTGAAGCTTTCTTT.

The CDR3 is CASSQGQVGSYGYTF. The CDR3 nucleotides read TGCGCCAGCAGCCAAGGACAGGTGGGATCCTATGGCTACACCTTC. The chain has TRBV5-1 and TRBJ1-2; 7 bases line up with TRBD1. The CDR3 is 15 residues long. Germline CDR1 is SGHRS and CDR2 is YFSETQ. The V and J ends lost 4 bases and 4 bases, in that order; junction bases with no gene match: 10. The entire variable domain, with the rest obtained from reference TRBV5-1 and TRBJ1-2, is as follows: KAGVTQTPRYLIKTRGQQVTLSCSPISGHRSVSWYQQTPGQGLQFLFEYFSETQRNKGNFPGRFSGRQFSNSRSEMNVSTLELGDSALYLCASSQGQVGSYGYTFGSGTRLTVV.

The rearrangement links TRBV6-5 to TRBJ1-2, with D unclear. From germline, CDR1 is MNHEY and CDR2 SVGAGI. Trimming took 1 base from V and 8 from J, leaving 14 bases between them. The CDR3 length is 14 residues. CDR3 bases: TGTGCCAGCAGTTACTTTGACCACAGAGGCGGCTACACCTTC. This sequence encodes CASSYFDHRGGYTF.

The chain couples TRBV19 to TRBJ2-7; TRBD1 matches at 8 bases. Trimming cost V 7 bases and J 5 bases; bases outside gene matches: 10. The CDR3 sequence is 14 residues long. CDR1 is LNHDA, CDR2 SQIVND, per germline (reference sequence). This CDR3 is CASTQPGQGNEQYF. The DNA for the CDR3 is TGTGCCAGTACTCAACCTGGACAGGGCAACGAGCAGTACTTC. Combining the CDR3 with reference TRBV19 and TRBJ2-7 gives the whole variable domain DGGITQSPKYLFRKEGQNVTLSCEQNLNHDAMYWYRQDPGQGLRLIYYSQIVNDFQKGDIAEGYSVSREKKESFPLTVTSAQKNPTAFYLCASTQPGQGNEQYFGPGTRLTVT.

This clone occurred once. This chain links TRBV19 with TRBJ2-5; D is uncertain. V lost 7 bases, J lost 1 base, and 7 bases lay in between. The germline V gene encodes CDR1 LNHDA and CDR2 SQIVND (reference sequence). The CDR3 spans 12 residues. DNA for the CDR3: TGTGCCAGTAAAGCCCCCCAAGAGACCCAGTACTTC. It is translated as CASKAPQETQYF.

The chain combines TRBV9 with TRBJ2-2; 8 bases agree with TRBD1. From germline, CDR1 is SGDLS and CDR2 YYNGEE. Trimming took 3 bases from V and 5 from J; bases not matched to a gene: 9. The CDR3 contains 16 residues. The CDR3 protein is CASSAGQARGTGELFF. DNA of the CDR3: TGTGCCAGCAGCGCGGGACAGGCCAGGGGGACCGGGGAGCTGTTTTTT.

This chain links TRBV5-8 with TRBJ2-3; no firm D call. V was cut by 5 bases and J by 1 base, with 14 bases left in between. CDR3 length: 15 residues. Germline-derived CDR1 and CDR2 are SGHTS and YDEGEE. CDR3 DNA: TGTGCCAGCAGTATCCGCAGGAAGCGCACAGATACGCAGTATTTT. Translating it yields CASSIRRKRTDTQYF. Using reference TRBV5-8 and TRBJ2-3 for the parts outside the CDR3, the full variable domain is EAGVTQSPTHLIKTRGQQATLRCSPISGHTSVYWYQQALGLGLQFLLWYDEGEERNRGNFPPRFSGRQFPNYSSELNVNALELEDSALYLCASSIRRKRTDTQYFGPGTRLTVL.